Listed here are 11 T cell receptor beta chains from one sample, sequenced in a study of memory CD4+ T cells and cytomegalovirus serostatus. The repertoire was sequenced with immunoSEQ multiplex PCR; TCRdb's copy has only in-frame clones and lacks some. This table holds tens of thousands of clones, more than 65% found once. The sort gate was single viable CD3+CD4+CD8-CD45RO+ cells for memory CD4+ T cells. The material sequenced was memory CD4+ T cells from blood. The receptors originated from an adult in good health and CMV-seronegative.

This chain joins TRBV7-9 and TRBJ1-3; TRBD1 aligns across 7 bases. This CDR3 is built from 15 residues. V was pared by 5 bases and J by 0 bases, with 4 bases of the junction left unmatched. Germline CDR1 and CDR2: SEHNR and FQNEAQ (reference sequence). CDR3 protein: CASSKGQSSGNTIYF. The CDR3 nucleotides are TGTGCCAGCAGCAAGGGACAGAGCTCTGGAAACACCATATATTTT.

V and J are TRBV5-1 and TRBJ2-3; 8 positions match TRBD1. Germline CDR1 and CDR2: SGHRS and YFSETQ. CDR3 size: 16 residues. V trimming: 0 bases; J trimming: 4 bases; junction bases outside the gene matches: 7. DNA of the CDR3: TGCGCCAGCAGCTTGGCCGGCAGGGGGCAATCAGATACGCAGTATTTT. The encoded protein is CASSLAGRGQSDTQYF.

This sequence joins TRBV5-1 and TRBJ2-3, with D possibly being TRBD1 or TRBD2 (5 bases each). The germline V gene has CDR1 SGHRS and CDR2 YFSETQ. Trimming removed 3 bases at V and 1 base at J, with 12 bases between. This CDR3 has 15 amino acids. The CDR3 sequence is CASSSSGPRTDTQYF. The CDR3 nucleotides read TGCGCCAGCAGCTCGTCGGGACCTCGCACAGATACGCAGTATTTT.

The CDR3 DNA follows: TGCGCCAGCAGCTTGGACCCACAAAACTCTGGAAACACCATATATTTT. Its translation is CASSLDPQNSGNTIYF. V usage is TRBV5-1 and J usage is TRBJ1-3; no clear D gene. V lost 0 bases and J lost 0, with 10 bases in between. Germline CDR1 is SGHRS and CDR2 is YFSETQ. The CDR3 sequence is 16 residues long.

The genes are TRBV5-6 and TRBJ1-2; 9 bases align to TRBD1. J lost 3 bases, V lost 3 bases, and 6 bases had no gene match. CDR1 is SGHDT and CDR2 is YYEEEE in the germline V gene. The CDR3 extends over 15 amino acids. The CDR3, as DNA: TGTGCCAGCAGCTCGTCACAGGGGGCTTACTATGGCTACACCTTC. This gives the protein CASSSSQGAYYGYTF.

V gene TRBV28 combines with J gene TRBJ2-5, with TRBD2 matching over 10 bases. The CDR3 loop spans 15 amino acids. CDR1 and CDR2 (germline): MDHEN, SYDVKM. Unmatched junction bases numbered 6, after V lost 5 bases and J lost 3 bases. CDR3 DNA sequence: TGTGCCAGCAGTCCCAATAGCGGGGGGAAAGAGACCCAGTACTTC. It encodes CASSPNSGGKETQYF.

The chain uses TRBV5-1 and TRBJ2-5, with D uncertain. Germline assignment: CDR1 SGHRS and CDR2 YFSETQ. This CDR3 is 13 amino acids long. With 5 bases removed from V and 5 bases from J, the gap between germline ends came to 13 bases. CDR3 bases: TGCGCCAGCAGAGGTTTGCCGCGGGAGACCCAGTACTTC. Translating it yields CASRGLPRETQYF.

The chain uses TRBV11-2 and TRBJ2-1; maybe TRBD1 (5 bases). Germline assignment: CDR1 SGHAT and CDR2 FQNNGV. V was pared by 7 bases and J by 0 bases, with 13 bases between. The CDR3 has 15 residues. The CDR3 DNA sequence: TGTGCCAGCATCCGAGGACAAACCTCCTACAATGAGCAGTTCTTC. Its translation is CASIRGQTSYNEQFF.

V gene TRBV2 combines with J gene TRBJ1-2; a possible D gene is TRBD1 (5 bases). V lost 6 bases, J lost 5 bases, and 13 bases lay in between. Germline CDR1 and CDR2: SNHLY and FYNNEI. This CDR3 has 13 residues. The CDR3 nucleotides read TGTGCCAGCAGGCCAAGACAGCTATATGGCTACACCTTC. Protein sequence: CASRPRQLYGYTF. The full variable domain, rest sourced from reference TRBV2 and TRBJ1-2, is EPEVTQTPSHQVTQMGQEVILRCVPISNHLYFYWYRQILGQKVEFLVSFYNNEISEKSEIFDDQFSVERPDGSNFTLKIRSTKLEDSAMYFCASRPRQLYGYTFGSGTRLTVV.

The chain recombines TRBV7-2 with TRBJ2-7, with 8 bases that match TRBD2. Germline loops: CDR1 SGHTA, CDR2 FQGNSA. With V trimmed by 4 bases and J by 1 base, 9 bases remained unmatched. The CDR3 has 16 amino acids. CDR3 sequence: CASSSTGGVLSYEQYF. The DNA of the CDR3 is TGTGCCAGCAGCTCGACCGGGGGGGTCCTATCCTACGAGCAGTACTTC. Looking up the rest from reference TRBV7-2 and TRBJ2-7 gives the full variable domain: GAGVSQSPSNKVTEKGKDVELRCDPISGHTALYWYRQSLGQGLEFLIYFQGNSAPDKSGLPSDRFSAERTGGSVSTLTIQRTQQEDSAVYLCASSSTGGVLSYEQYFGPGTRLTVT.

This chain links TRBV28 with TRBJ1-2; no definite D call. Per the germline V gene, CDR1 is MDHEN and CDR2 is SYDVKM. V shed 7 bases and J shed 7 bases, with 10 bases lying between them. CDR3 length: 11 amino acids. The CDR3 spells CASNARVGYTF. CDR3 DNA: TGTGCCAGCAACGCCCGTGTTGGCTACACCTTC.